The 31 T cell receptor beta chains given below trace back to one sample, sequenced in a study of blood T cell repertoires in COVID-19. Data came from immunoSEQ multiplex PCR; TCRdb stores just in-frame clones and leaves some out. The table lists under 80,000 clones, around nine tenths of them singletons. Sequencing was carried out using peripheral blood. The source of these receptors is a man aged 65 to 79 with acute or convalescent COVID-19.

The chain employs TRBV12-5 and TRBJ2-1; 9 bases map to TRBD2. The V gene's germline CDR1 is LGHNT and CDR2 FRNRAP. CDR3 size: 15 residues. The trim removed 1 base at V and 5 bases at J, leaving 3 bases unmatched. The CDR3 nucleotides are TGTGCTAGTGGTTTGGGACTAGCGGTGAACAATGAGCAGTTCTTC. Its translation is CASGLGLAVNNEQFF.

The chain carries TRBV7-6 and TRBJ2-7; 7 positions match TRBD2. Germline lookup yields CDR1 SGHVS and CDR2 FNYEAQ. Germline trimming cut 1 base from V and 6 bases from J; bases unmatched to any gene: 9. There are 15 residues in the CDR3. The chain's CDR3 is CASSLGGGRGVEQYF. In DNA form, the CDR3 reads TGTGCCAGCAGCTTAGGGGGAGGGAGAGGGGTCGAGCAGTACTTC.

The gene calls are TRBV18 and TRBJ2-7, with D possibly matching TRBD2 (5 bases). V lost 7 bases to trimming and J lost 3 bases, with 13 bases between them. Germline V gene sequence: CDR1 KGHSH, CDR2 LQKENI. The CDR3 loop spans 13 amino acids. CDR3 loop: CASLGSGFYEQYF. The CDR3 coding sequence is TGTGCCAGCTTAGGGAGTGGGTTCTACGAGCAGTACTTC.

The genes are TRBV21-1 and TRBJ1-1; no check of the table's D call, TRBD1, against the DNA was made. TRBV21-1 represents a pseudogene. The CDR3 sequence is 13 residues long. The CDR3 DNA is TGTGCCAGCAGTAAGAAACAGAGCACTGAAGCTTTCTTT. This encodes CASSKKQSTEAFF.

This clone is a singleton in its sample. The V and J genes are TRBV18 and TRBJ2-7; 14 nucleotides line up with TRBD2. CDR3 length: 15 amino acids. Germline values: CDR1 KGHSH, CDR2 LQKENI. V shed 5 bases, J shed 3 bases, and the junction held 3 bases outside the gene matches. The CDR3 nucleotides are TGTGCCAGCTCAACCGGACTAGCGGGAGGCTACGAGCAGTACTTC. Protein product: CASSTGLAGGYEQYF.

V gene TRBV19 combines with J gene TRBJ1-5; 10 nucleotides line up with TRBD1. The trim removed 3 bases at V and 2 bases at J, leaving 13 bases unmatched. This CDR3 comprises 19 residues. Germline assignment: CDR1 LNHDA and CDR2 SQIVND (reference sequence). CDR3 region: CASSITGTGDRFRNQPQHF. The CDR3 bases are TGTGCCAGTAGTATCACCGGGACAGGGGACCGTTTTCGCAATCAGCCCCAGCATTTT.

In DNA, the CDR3 is TGTGCCACCAGTGACCAGGGACATAACTATGGCTACACCTTC. Translated, it gives CATSDQGHNYGYTF. The chain employs TRBV24-1 and TRBJ1-2, with D perhaps matching TRBD1 (6 bases). V shed 4 bases and J shed 1 base, with 9 bases lying between them. Per the germline V gene, CDR1 is KGHDR and CDR2 is SFDVKD. The CDR3 extends over 14 amino acids.

The rearrangement joins TRBV5-1 to TRBJ1-4; D unresolved. The CDR3 contains 15 residues. Looked up from germline, CDR1 is SGHRS and CDR2 is YFSETQ. The germline V and J ends were trimmed by 0 bases and 4 bases, with 10 bases remaining between them. The CDR3 sequence: CASSLAGSLNEKLFF. The CDR3 bases are TGCGCCAGCAGCTTGGCGGGGAGCCTTAATGAAAAACTGTTTTTT.

V usage is TRBV5-1 and J usage is TRBJ2-2, with 11 bases fitting TRBD2. With V trimmed by 5 bases and J by 7 bases, 7 bases remained unmatched. CDR1 and CDR2 (germline): SGHRS, YFSETQ. The CDR3 sequence is 15 residues long. CDR3 DNA: TGCGCCAGCAGTACACTAGCGGGAGAAGTCGGGGAGCTGTTTTTT. Translating it yields CASSTLAGEVGELFF.

This clone was observed once. This chain links TRBV4-1 with TRBJ1-4; unclear D gene. The V gene's germline CDR1 is MGHRA and CDR2 YSYEKL. Trimming pared 1 base from V and 8 bases from J, leaving 11 bases between. The CDR3 extends over 14 amino acids. The CDR3 sequence is CASSQVAQREKLFF. The CDR3 DNA reads as TGCGCCAGCAGCCAAGTCGCGCAGAGGGAAAAACTGTTTTTT.

The V call is TRBV18, the J call TRBJ2-3; perhaps TRBD2 as D (6 bases). Germline V lookup: CDR1 KGHSH, CDR2 LQKENI. The CDR3 extends over 14 amino acids. V was shortened by 3 bases and J by 1 base, with 8 bases between the two germline ends. CDR3 sequence (DNA): TGTGCCAGCTCACCGGGACTGGGCACAGATACGCAGTATTTT. Its protein is CASSPGLGTDTQYF.

The rearrangement uses TRBV28 and TRBJ2-5, with 7 bases fitting TRBD1. The CDR3 consists of 13 residues. Germline values: CDR1 MDHEN, CDR2 SYDVKM. Losses at the gene ends were 7 bases for V and 4 bases for J; bases not matched to a gene: 6. The CDR3 loop is CASTEQGRETQYF. CDR3 coding DNA: TGTGCCAGCACAGAACAGGGGAGAGAGACCCAGTACTTC.

The chain employs TRBV7-9 and TRBJ2-3, with 7 nucleotides matching TRBD1. The CDR3 loop spans 14 amino acids. Trimming cost V 5 bases and J 5 bases; bases outside gene matches: 7. CDR1 is SEHNR, CDR2 FQNEAQ, per germline (reference sequence). The CDR3 is CASSLTGKEDTQYF. The CDR3 DNA reads as TGTGCCAGCAGCCTGACAGGGAAGGAAGATACGCAGTATTTT.

The chain is built from TRBV6-5 and TRBJ2-5; TRBD1 is a possible D gene (5 bases). Trimming removed 2 bases at V and 2 bases at J, with 6 bases between. This CDR3 contains 13 residues. Germline V gives CDR1 MNHEY, CDR2 SVGAGI. The CDR3 is CASSYDSQETQYF. CDR3 sequence (DNA): TGTGCCAGCAGTTACGACAGTCAAGAGACCCAGTACTTC.

The gene calls are TRBV3-1 (or the pseudogene TRBV3-2) and TRBJ1-3; D gene unclear. Germline lookup yields CDR1 LGHDT and CDR2 YNNKEL (reference sequence). Trimming took off 11 bases at V and 0 bases at J, with 8 bases between the two ends. The CDR3 consists of 12 residues. In nucleotides, the CDR3 is TGTGCCTCTGTGTCCTCTGGAAACACCATATATTTT. Encoded protein: CASVSSGNTIYF.

The CDR3 DNA is TGTGCCAGCAGCTTCTCCGGGACTAGCGGGGGGTATTCGTACGAGCAGTACTTC. The encoded protein is CASSFSGTSGGYSYEQYF. The chain combines TRBV7-6 with TRBJ2-7; 15 nucleotides line up with TRBD2. Germline V CDR1 and CDR2: SGHVS, FNYEAQ. The CDR3 is 18 amino acids. V was pared by 3 bases and J by 4 bases, with 10 bases of the junction left unmatched.

Only one count was recorded for this clone. The V call is TRBV28, the J call TRBJ1-2, with D uncertain. This CDR3 spans 15 amino acids. The germline gives CDR1 MDHEN, CDR2 SYDVKM. V shed 6 bases and J shed 8 bases, with 22 bases lying between them. In DNA form, the CDR3 reads TGTGCCAGCAGCCTAGACCGGGTCCTCCCGGGGGGCTACACCTTC. Protein product: CASSLDRVLPGGYTF.

This clone was found a few times. The chain couples TRBV19 to TRBJ2-7; tentatively, D is TRBD1 (6 bases). Per the germline V gene, CDR1 is LNHDA and CDR2 is SQIVND (reference sequence). This CDR3 contains 15 residues. The ends were cut back, 5 bases at V and 1 base at J, with 15 bases in the middle. The CDR3 sequence is CASSDIQGGSYEQYF. CDR3 DNA: TGTGCCAGTAGTGATATACAGGGTGGATCCTACGAGCAGTACTTC.

The rearrangement uses TRBV3-1 (or the pseudogene TRBV3-2) and TRBJ2-3; D is unresolved. The CDR3 is made up of 13 amino acids. CDR1 is LGHDT and CDR2 is YNNKEL in the germline V gene (reference sequence). Trimming cost V 3 bases and J 4 bases, with 8 bases left between them. As DNA, the CDR3 is TGTGCCAGCAGCCACGGAGTCCCAGATACGCAGTATTTT. It codes for CASSHGVPDTQYF.

The chain links TRBV2 to TRBJ1-4, with a weak D call TRBD1 (5 bases). The germline V gene has CDR1 SNHLY and CDR2 FYNNEI. Trimming stripped 8 bases from V and 1 base from J, with 14 bases between. This CDR3 comprises 15 residues. CDR3 in amino acids: CASLGQGLTNEKLFF. CDR3 coding DNA: TGTGCCAGCTTAGGGCAGGGACTAACTAATGAAAAACTGTTTTTT. Full variable domain (missing parts from reference TRBV2 and TRBJ1-4): EPEVTQTPSHQVTQMGQEVILRCVPISNHLYFYWYRQILGQKVEFLVSFYNNEISEKSEIFDDQFSVERPDGSNFTLKIRSTKLEDSAMYFCASLGQGLTNEKLFFGSGTQLSVL.

The chain employs TRBV27 and TRBJ1-2, with 8 bases identical to TRBD1. Germline CDR1 and CDR2: MNHEY and SMNVEV (reference sequence). V shed 7 bases, J shed 8 bases, and the junction held 9 bases outside the gene matches. The CDR3 is 13 amino acids. The CDR3 DNA sequence: TGTGCCAGCACCACGGGACAGGCTCGAGGCTACACCTTC. The encoded protein is CASTTGQARGYTF.

The chain uses TRBV18 and TRBJ1-6; D is perhaps TRBD1 (6 bases). This CDR3 comprises 16 residues. The ends were cut back, 3 bases at V and 10 bases at J, with 19 bases in the middle. Germline V CDR1 and CDR2: KGHSH, LQKENI. The CDR3 spells CASSPGKQGTGSPLHF. The CDR3 DNA reads TGTGCCAGCTCACCGGGAAAACAGGGAACAGGGTCACCCCTCCACTTT.

This clone was seen a handful of times. This chain uses TRBV25-1 with TRBJ2-7, with TRBD1 matching over 7 bases. CDR3 size: 14 residues. The V segment lost 2 bases and the J segment 3 bases; nucleotides outside the gene matches: 4. Germline CDR1 is MGHDK and CDR2 is SYGVNS. CDR3 loop: CASSEGTVFYEQYF. CDR3 in DNA: TGTGCCAGCAGTGAAGGGACAGTGTTCTACGAGCAGTACTTC.

This chain uses TRBV15 with TRBJ2-1; possible D gene TRBD2, 6 bases. Germline V gene data show CDR1 as LNHNV and CDR2 as YYDKDF (reference sequence). The V gene lost 4 bases and the J gene lost 8 bases, with 9 bases spanning the gap. The CDR3 runs 12 residues. In nucleotides, the CDR3 is TGTGCCACCAGCATGGGACTGGATGAGCAGTTCTTC. Amino acid sequence: CATSMGLDEQFF. The full variable domain, in which reference TRBV15 and TRBJ2-1 provide the parts outside the CDR3, is DAMVIQNPRYQVTQFGKPVTLSCSQTLNHNVMYWYQQKSSQAPKLLFHYYDKDFNNEADTPDNFQSRRPNTSFCFLDIRSPGLGDTAMYLCATSMGLDEQFFGPGTRLTVL.

V is TRBV5-4 and J is TRBJ1-4; D is unresolved. This CDR3 contains 13 residues. Germline values: CDR1 SGHNT, CDR2 YYREEE (reference sequence). The V end was cut by 0 bases, the J end by 8 bases, with 8 bases between. The CDR3 DNA follows: TGTGCCAGCAGCTTGGATCCTGGCGAAAAACTGTTTTTT. Translation: CASSLDPGEKLFF. The full variable domain, in which reference TRBV5-4 and TRBJ1-4 provide the parts outside the CDR3, is ETGVTQSPTHLIKTRGQQVTLRCSSQSGHNTVSWYQQALGQGPQFIFQYYREEENGRGNFPPRFSGLQFPNYSSELNVNALELDDSALYLCASSLDPGEKLFFGSGTQLSVL.

The chain joins TRBV4-1 to TRBJ1-1; D not certain. This CDR3 spans 12 amino acids. Per germline, CDR1 MGHRA and CDR2 YSYEKL. Between the trimmed V and J ends, which lost 3 bases and 5 bases, there was a span of 7 bases. The CDR3: CASSQLRTEAFF. The CDR3 DNA sequence: TGCGCCAGCAGCCAGCTTAGAACTGAAGCTTTCTTT.

The chain joins TRBV19 to TRBJ1-3; D gene uncertain. CDR1 LNHDA and CDR2 SQIVND come from the germline V gene (reference sequence). The CDR3 contains 12 residues. Trimming stripped 6 bases from V and 11 bases from J, with 14 bases between. The CDR3 DNA sequence: TGTGCCAGTAGCGTCTTAAGCGGAGCCATATATTTT. Its translation is CASSVLSGAIYF.

The chain couples TRBV3-1 (or the pseudogene TRBV3-2) to TRBJ1-1; 9 positions match TRBD1. After removal of 4 bases from V and 11 bases from J, the junction contained 5 bases not matched to a gene. There are 12 residues in the CDR3. CDR1 is LGHDT, CDR2 YNNKEL, per germline (reference sequence). The CDR3 nucleotides read TGTGCCAGCAGCCCGGGACAGGGATCGGCTTTCTTT. Its protein is CASSPGQGSAFF.

This chain connects TRBV7-9 to TRBJ2-2; tentative D call: TRBD2 (5 bases). Germline V gene lookup returns CDR1 SEHNR and CDR2 FQNEAQ (reference sequence). V lost 5 bases and J 4 bases, leaving 17 bases between the germline ends. This CDR3 contains 16 residues. The CDR3 coding sequence is TGTGCCAGCAGCAACCGAGGGATCGGGTCCACCGGGGAGCTGTTTTTT. Protein product: CASSNRGIGSTGELFF.

The chain couples TRBV6-5 to TRBJ1-2; a weak D match, TRBD1 (6 bases). V was shortened by 3 bases and J by 5 bases, with 10 bases between the two germline ends. Germline lookup yields CDR1 MNHEY and CDR2 SVGAGI. This CDR3 contains 13 residues. The CDR3 DNA reads TGTGCCAGCAGTTATCTTCAGGGGTATGGCTACACCTTC. This codes for CASSYLQGYGYTF.

V gene TRBV24-1 combines with J gene TRBJ2-7, with 11 nucleotides matching TRBD1. Trimming took 4 bases from V and 5 from J; bases not matched to a gene: 6. This CDR3 has 15 amino acids. Germline CDR1 and CDR2: KGHDR and SFDVKD. The CDR3 spells CATSEGQGASDEQYF. The CDR3 DNA sequence: TGTGCCACCAGTGAAGGACAGGGGGCTTCCGACGAGCAGTACTTC.